The entry below describes one T cell receptor beta chain. The same CDR3 arises from other DNA sequences in this sample as well. The method was immunoSEQ multiplex PCR; TCRdb's version includes in-frame clones alone and lacks a portion of them. The repertoire includes about 120,000 clones, over 85% of them detected once, and 4.5% to 7% sits in the top ten. This entry belongs to a study of control samples from healthy donors and cancer patients. There are 14 residues in the CDR3. Looked up from germline, CDR1 is LNHDA and CDR2 is SQIVND (reference sequence). V shed 1 base and J shed 0 bases, with 6 bases lying between them.

This clonotype was obtained from a man aged 18-30 years in good health. The sequenced sample was blood. The rearrangement uses TRBV19 and TRBJ2-5, with unresolved D. In DNA, the CDR3 is TGTGCCAGTAGTATAGTAACAGACCAAGAGACCCAGTACTTC. As protein: CASSIVTDQETQYF.